One and the same sample provided the 25 T cell receptor beta chains below, sequenced in a study of shared clonotypes between healthy human individuals. Assay used: immunoSEQ multiplex PCR; TCRdb lists only in-frame clones, some missing. The sample has 900,000 to 1,200,000 clones, about 80% seen once. The sample taken for sequencing was memory CD4+ T cells from PBMCs. Subset: CD45RA-negative fraction. These receptors were collected from a man between 18 and 35 years old in good health. Some clones in this sample may be carry-over from other donors' samples.

The chain has TRBV27 and TRBJ2-7; 10 positions agree with TRBD1. Trimming took 3 bases from V and 6 from J; bases not matched to a gene: 5. Looked up from germline, CDR1 is MNHEY and CDR2 is SMNVEV (reference sequence). The CDR3 sequence is 14 residues long. DNA for the CDR3: TGTGCCAGCAGTTTTGGACAGGGGGTAGGCGAGCAGTACTTC. Translation gives CASSFGQGVGEQYF.

The gene calls are TRBV28 and TRBJ1-2; 9 nucleotides match TRBD1. From germline, CDR1 is MDHEN and CDR2 SYDVKM. Trimming cost V 6 bases and J 8 bases; bases outside gene matches: 13. The CDR3 runs to 15 residues. For the CDR3, the DNA is TGTGCCAGCAGATCCGGGACAGGGAGAGTGGGCGGCTACACCTTC. This gives the protein CASRSGTGRVGGYTF.

The chain uses TRBV7-3 and TRBJ2-1, with 14 bases aligning to TRBD2. The CDR3 length is 17 residues. From germline, CDR1 is SGHTA and CDR2 FQGTGA. Germline trimming cut 5 bases from V and 4 bases from J; bases unmatched to any gene: 7. The CDR3 nucleotides are TGTGCCAGCAGCCCAGGGACTAGCGGGAGCGGGTACAATGAGCAGTTCTTC. Amino acid sequence: CASSPGTSGSGYNEQFF.

V is TRBV6-5 and J is TRBJ2-1; 12 bases map to TRBD2. The length of the CDR3 is 15 residues. J gave up 5 bases and V 6 bases, and 5 bases lay outside the gene matches. Germline CDR1 and CDR2: MNHEY and SVGAGI. The CDR3 nucleotides are TGTGCCAGCAGACGACGACTAGCGGGGGACAATGAGCAGTTCTTC. Translating gives CASRRRLAGDNEQFF.

The chain joins TRBV6-5 to TRBJ2-7; D uncertain. Looked up from germline, CDR1 is MNHEY and CDR2 is SVGAGI. Trimming pared 6 bases from V and 1 base from J, leaving 16 bases between. CDR3 length: 15 residues. The CDR3 DNA reads as TGTGCCAGCAGGACGGCCCCCCTGGAGTCCTACGAGCAGTACTTC. Amino acid sequence: CASRTAPLESYEQYF.

The chain's CDR3 is CASSQGGSQETQYF. As DNA, the CDR3 is TGTGCCAGCTCACAGGGGGGCTCCCAAGAGACCCAGTACTTC. The rearrangement links TRBV18 to TRBJ2-5; D may be TRBD1 or TRBD2 (6 bases each). The length of the CDR3 is 14 residues. V was trimmed by 4 bases and J by 1 base, leaving 10 bases between them. Germline V CDR1 and CDR2: KGHSH, LQKENI.

V usage is TRBV28 and J usage is TRBJ2-1; TRBD2 matches 7 bases. The germline V gene has CDR1 MDHEN and CDR2 SYDVKM. Germline trimming cut 3 bases from V and 0 bases from J; bases unmatched to any gene: 8. CDR3 length: 17 amino acids. The CDR3 sequence: CASSLGSGLSSYNEQFF. The CDR3, as DNA: TGTGCCAGCAGTTTGGGTAGCGGGTTGAGCTCCTACAATGAGCAGTTCTTC.

This clone was counted many times. Different DNA sequences within this sample yield the same CDR3. The chain employs TRBV27 and TRBJ1-1; D is undetermined. CDR1 and CDR2 (germline): MNHEY, SMNVEV (reference sequence). V was pared by 1 base and J by 1 base, with 4 bases between. The CDR3 sequence is 13 residues long. The CDR3 sequence: CASSLWGNTEAFF. The CDR3 DNA is TGTGCCAGCAGTTTATGGGGGAACACTGAAGCTTTCTTT.

This chain uses TRBV19 with TRBJ2-7; D ambiguous. The CDR3 is 14 residues long. The germline gives CDR1 LNHDA, CDR2 SQIVND (reference sequence). Deletions cut 1 base from V and 3 bases from J, with 10 bases between. This chain's CDR3 is CASSIVGGDYEQYF. In DNA form, the CDR3 reads TGTGCCAGTAGTATAGTGGGCGGAGACTACGAGCAGTACTTC.

V usage is TRBV19 and J usage is TRBJ1-2; no firm D call. The germline gives CDR1 LNHDA, CDR2 SQIVND (reference sequence). The CDR3 extends over 13 amino acids. V lost 1 base, J lost 3 bases, and 6 bases lay in between. The DNA of the CDR3 is TGTGCCAGTAGTATAGTTTCTGACTATGGCTACACCTTC. Translated, it gives CASSIVSDYGYTF.

Worth noting for this clone: Other DNA sequences of this sample code for an identical CDR3. The genes are TRBV28 and TRBJ2-7; D perhaps matches TRBD2 (5 bases). Germline loops: CDR1 MDHEN, CDR2 SYDVKM. V lost 6 bases and J lost 2, with 8 bases in between. The CDR3 covers 12 residues. For the CDR3, the DNA is TGTGCCAGCAGCTCGGGAACCTACGAGCAGTACTTC. It yields the protein CASSSGTYEQYF.

CDR3 in DNA: TGCGCCAGCAGAGGACTAGCGGGAGGGCAAGAGCAGTACTTC. Protein: CASRGLAGGQEQYF. The rearrangement uses TRBV5-1 and TRBJ2-7, with 15 bases aligning to TRBD2. J lost 7 bases, V lost 5 bases, and 4 bases had no gene match. The CDR3 runs to 14 residues. Germline CDR1 and CDR2: SGHRS and YFSETQ.

The V call is TRBV6-1, the J call TRBJ2-7; maybe TRBD2 (6 bases). V lost 6 bases to trimming and J lost 1 base, with 16 bases between them. CDR3 length: 15 amino acids. CDR1 MNHNS and CDR2 SASEGT come from the germline V gene. This CDR3 is CASRTFAGRSYEQYF. In DNA, the CDR3 is TGTGCCAGCAGGACGTTTGCGGGACGATCCTACGAGCAGTACTTC.

This clone was counted at least ten times. The chain recombines TRBV4-1 with TRBJ2-7; D might be TRBD1 or TRBD2, each matching 5 bases. Trimming stripped 4 bases from V and 6 bases from J, with 16 bases between. Germline V CDR1 and CDR2: MGHRA, YSYEKL. The CDR3 runs 14 residues. The CDR3 protein is CASSRDGGNGEQYF. CDR3 bases: TGCGCCAGCAGCCGAGATGGGGGAAATGGCGAGCAGTACTTC.

V usage is TRBV6-6 and J usage is TRBJ2-7; D is undetermined. The CDR3 has 10 amino acids. Germline V gene data show CDR1 as MNHNY and CDR2 as SVGAGI (reference sequence). The V end was cut by 8 bases, the J end by 4 bases, with 6 bases between. The CDR3, as DNA: TGTGCCAGCGGAAGGTACGAGCAGTACTTC. It specifies CASGRYEQYF.

On this clone: Other DNA variants within this sample encode the same CDR3. CDR3 bases: TGTGCCAGCAGCGTAGCACCGAACACTGAAGCTTTCTTT. Its translation: CASSVAPNTEAFF. This sequence joins TRBV9 and TRBJ1-1; D call uncertain. Germline CDR1 and CDR2: SGDLS and YYNGEE. Trimming shortened V by 0 bases and J by 1 base, and 4 bases separated the two germline ends. The CDR3 sequence is 13 residues long. Filled out from reference TRBV9 and TRBJ1-1, the complete variable domain reads DSGVTQTPKHLITATGQRVTLRCSPRSGDLSVYWYQQSLDQGLQFLIQYYNGEERAKGNILERFSAQQFPDLHSELNLSSLELGDSALYFCASSVAPNTEAFFGQGTRLTVV.

This clone was recorded only once. This rearrangement joins TRBV28 to TRBJ1-2; unclear D gene. Germline V gene lookup returns CDR1 MDHEN and CDR2 SYDVKM. The ends were cut back, 10 bases at V and 4 bases at J, with 10 bases in the middle. The CDR3 is 11 residues long. The CDR3 spells CATTLGYGYTF. The CDR3 DNA is TGTGCCACCACGCTGGGCTATGGCTACACCTTC.

In the case of this clone: A much bigger clone sits one base away, suggesting this may be a read error. This chain links TRBV7-9 with TRBJ1-2; D call uncertain. Germline assignment: CDR1 SEHNR and CDR2 FQNEAQ (reference sequence). The CDR3 is made up of 13 amino acids. The CDR3: CASSLWANYGYIF. In DNA form, the CDR3 reads TGTGCCAGCAGCTTATGGGCTAACTATGGCTACATCTTC.

V gene TRBV7-9 combines with J gene TRBJ2-3, with TRBD2 matching 10 bases. CDR3 size: 16 residues. V shed 5 bases and J 5 bases; nucleotides not matched to a gene: 10. CDR1 and CDR2 from the germline V gene are SEHNR and FQNEAQ (reference sequence). CDR3 in amino acids: CASSAGSGRARDTQYF. The CDR3 DNA reads as TGTGCCAGCAGCGCGGGCAGCGGGAGGGCCAGAGATACGCAGTATTTT.

The V call is TRBV5-1, the J call TRBJ2-5; TRBD1 agrees at 8 bases. Unmatched junction bases numbered 9, after V lost 3 bases and J lost 2 bases. The CDR3 contains 16 residues. Germline values: CDR1 SGHRS, CDR2 YFSETQ. The CDR3 here is CASSWVDQGAQETQYF. The CDR3 nucleotides are TGCGCCAGCAGCTGGGTAGACCAGGGGGCACAAGAGACCCAGTACTTC.

The chain joins TRBV19 to TRBJ1-2; maybe TRBD1 (6 bases). Germline V CDR1 and CDR2: LNHDA, SQIVND (reference sequence). There are 13 residues in the CDR3. V lost 5 bases and J 6 bases, leaving 13 bases between the germline ends. CDR3 amino acids: CASSRGARNGYTF. The CDR3 region has the DNA TGTGCCAGTAGTCGGGGGGCGCGTAATGGCTACACCTTC.

The chain uses TRBV27 and TRBJ2-6; TRBD1 or TRBD2 may be the D gene (5 bases each). V was trimmed by 5 bases and J by 4 bases, leaving 15 bases between them. The CDR3 runs 16 residues. Germline CDR1 is MNHEY and CDR2 is SMNVEV (reference sequence). The CDR3 DNA reads as TGTGCCAGCAGTCGGCCTACGGGGACCGGGGCCAACGTCCTGACTTTC. Protein product: CASSRPTGTGANVLTF.

For this clone: Distinct nucleotide sequences in the sample also encode this CDR3. This sequence joins TRBV4-1 and TRBJ1-4; the match to TRBD1 covers 7 bases. This CDR3 has 15 amino acids. CDR1 and CDR2 from the germline V gene are MGHRA and YSYEKL. V dropped 3 bases and J dropped 5; count of bases not matched to a gene: 6. CDR3 sequence reads: CASSHPGTVNEKLFF. The DNA of the CDR3 is TGCGCCAGCAGCCATCCCGGGACAGTGAATGAAAAACTGTTTTTT.

The V and J genes are TRBV11-1 and TRBJ2-5; weak D call: TRBD2 (6 bases). The germline V gene encodes CDR1 SGHAT and CDR2 FQDESV (reference sequence). This CDR3 is built from 16 residues. V was pared by 5 bases and J by 1 base, with 17 bases between. The CDR3 DNA reads as TGTGCCAGCAGCCCCGGGACTCACACCGCCCAAGAGACCCAGTACTTC. The encoded protein is CASSPGTHTAQETQYF.

This clone was counted a single time. The chain recombines TRBV5-1 with TRBJ2-1, with D perhaps given as TRBD1 or TRBD2 (5 bases each). The V end was cut by 2 bases, the J end by 0 bases, with 15 bases between. This CDR3 is built from 17 residues. The germline V gene encodes CDR1 SGHRS and CDR2 YFSETQ. The CDR3 DNA reads as TGCGCCAGCAGCTTTCCCCCAGGGACGACCTCCTACAATGAGCAGTTCTTC. It translates to CASSFPPGTTSYNEQFF.